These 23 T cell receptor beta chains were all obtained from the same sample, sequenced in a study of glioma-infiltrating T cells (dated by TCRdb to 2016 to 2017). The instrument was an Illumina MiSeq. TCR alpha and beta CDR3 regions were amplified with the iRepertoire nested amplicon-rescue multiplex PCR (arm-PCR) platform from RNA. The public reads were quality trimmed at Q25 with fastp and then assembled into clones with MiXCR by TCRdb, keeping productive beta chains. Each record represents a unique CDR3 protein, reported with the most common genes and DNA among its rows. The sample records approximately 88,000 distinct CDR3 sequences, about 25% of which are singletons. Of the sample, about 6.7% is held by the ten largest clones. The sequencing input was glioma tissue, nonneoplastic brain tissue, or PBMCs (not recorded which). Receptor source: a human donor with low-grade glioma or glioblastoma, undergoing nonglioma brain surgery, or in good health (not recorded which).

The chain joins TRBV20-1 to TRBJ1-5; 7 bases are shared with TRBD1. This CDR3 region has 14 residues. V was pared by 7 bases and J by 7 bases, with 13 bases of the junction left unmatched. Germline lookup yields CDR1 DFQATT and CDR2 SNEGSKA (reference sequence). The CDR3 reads CSDGSTGRKQPQHF. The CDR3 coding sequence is TGCAGTGATGGGTCGACAGGGAGGAAGCAGCCCCAGCATTTT.

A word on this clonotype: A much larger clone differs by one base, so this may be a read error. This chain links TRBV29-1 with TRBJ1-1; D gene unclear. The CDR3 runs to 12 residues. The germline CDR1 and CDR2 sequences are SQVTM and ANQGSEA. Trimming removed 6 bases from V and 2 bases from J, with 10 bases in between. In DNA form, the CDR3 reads TGCAGCGTAGGAGAGATAAACACTGAAGCTTTCTTT. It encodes CSVGEINTEAFF.

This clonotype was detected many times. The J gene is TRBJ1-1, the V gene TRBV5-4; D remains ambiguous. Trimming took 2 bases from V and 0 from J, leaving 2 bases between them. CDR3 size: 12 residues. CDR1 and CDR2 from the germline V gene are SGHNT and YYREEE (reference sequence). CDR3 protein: CASSFLNTEAFF. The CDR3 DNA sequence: TGTGCCAGCAGCTTCCTGAACACTGAAGCTTTCTTT.

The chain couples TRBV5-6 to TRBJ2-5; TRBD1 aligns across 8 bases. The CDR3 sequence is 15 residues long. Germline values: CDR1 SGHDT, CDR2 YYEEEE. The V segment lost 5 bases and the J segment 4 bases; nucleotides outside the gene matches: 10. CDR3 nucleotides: TGTGCCAGCAGAGCTGGACAGGGAGAGGGAGAGACCCAGTACTTC. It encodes CASRAGQGEGETQYF.

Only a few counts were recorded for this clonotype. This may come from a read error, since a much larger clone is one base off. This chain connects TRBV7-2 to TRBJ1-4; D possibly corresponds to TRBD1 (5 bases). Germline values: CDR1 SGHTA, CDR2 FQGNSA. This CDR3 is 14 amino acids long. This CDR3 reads CASSLGGTNETLFF. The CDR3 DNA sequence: TGTGCCAGCAGCTTAGGAGGGACTAATGAAACACTGTTTTTT.

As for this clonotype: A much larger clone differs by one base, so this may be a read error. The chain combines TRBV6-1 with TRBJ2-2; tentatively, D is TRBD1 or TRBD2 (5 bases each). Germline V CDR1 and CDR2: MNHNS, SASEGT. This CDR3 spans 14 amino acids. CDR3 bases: TGTGCCAGCAGTTTGCAGGGTTACACCGGGGCGCTGTTTTTT. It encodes CASSLQGYTGALFF.

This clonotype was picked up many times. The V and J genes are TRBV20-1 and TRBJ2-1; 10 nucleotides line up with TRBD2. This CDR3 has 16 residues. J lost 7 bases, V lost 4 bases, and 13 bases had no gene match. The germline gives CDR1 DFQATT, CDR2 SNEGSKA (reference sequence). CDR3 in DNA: TGCAGTGCTAAAGTTGAAGCGGGGGGGCGAAGGAATGAGCAGTTCTTC. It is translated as CSAKVEAGGRRNEQFF.

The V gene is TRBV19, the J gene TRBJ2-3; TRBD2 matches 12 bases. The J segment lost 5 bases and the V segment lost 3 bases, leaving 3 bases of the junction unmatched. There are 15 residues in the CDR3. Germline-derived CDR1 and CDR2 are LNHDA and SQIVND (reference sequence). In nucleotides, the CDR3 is TGTGCCAGTAGTATCTGGACTAGCGGGAAAGATACGCAGTATTTT. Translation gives CASSIWTSGKDTQYF.

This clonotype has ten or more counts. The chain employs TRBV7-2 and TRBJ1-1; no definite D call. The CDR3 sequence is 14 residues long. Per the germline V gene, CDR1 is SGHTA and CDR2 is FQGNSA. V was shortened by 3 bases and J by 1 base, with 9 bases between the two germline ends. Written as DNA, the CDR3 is TGTGCCAGCAGCTTGCAACGGGAGAACACTGAAGCTTTCTTT. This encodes CASSLQRENTEAFF.

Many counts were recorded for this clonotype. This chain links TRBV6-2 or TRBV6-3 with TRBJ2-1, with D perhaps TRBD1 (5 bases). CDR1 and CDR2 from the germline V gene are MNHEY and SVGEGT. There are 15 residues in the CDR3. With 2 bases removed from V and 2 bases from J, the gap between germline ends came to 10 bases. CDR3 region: CASSYGARAYNEQFF. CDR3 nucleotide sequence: TGTGCCAGCAGTTACGGGGCCCGGGCCTACAATGAGCAGTTCTTC.

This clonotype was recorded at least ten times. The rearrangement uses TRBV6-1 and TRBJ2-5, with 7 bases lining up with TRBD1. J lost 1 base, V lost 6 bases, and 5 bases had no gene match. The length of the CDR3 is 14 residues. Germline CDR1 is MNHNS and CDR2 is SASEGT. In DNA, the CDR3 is TGTGCCAGCAGAACAGGGACAGCCCAAGAGACCCAGTACTTC. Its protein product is CASRTGTAQETQYF.

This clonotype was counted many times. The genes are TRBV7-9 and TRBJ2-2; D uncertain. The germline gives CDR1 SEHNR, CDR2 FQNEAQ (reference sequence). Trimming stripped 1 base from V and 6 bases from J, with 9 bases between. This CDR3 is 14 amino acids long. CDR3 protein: CASSLVEVAGELFF. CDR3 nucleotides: TGTGCCAGCAGCTTAGTTGAGGTCGCCGGGGAGCTGTTTTTT.

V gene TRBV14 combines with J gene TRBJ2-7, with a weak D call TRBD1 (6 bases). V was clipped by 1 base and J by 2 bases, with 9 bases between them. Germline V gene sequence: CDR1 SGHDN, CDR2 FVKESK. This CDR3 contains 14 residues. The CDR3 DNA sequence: TGTGCCAGCAGCCAAGCCGGGACAACCTACGAGCAGTACTTC. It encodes CASSQAGTTYEQYF.

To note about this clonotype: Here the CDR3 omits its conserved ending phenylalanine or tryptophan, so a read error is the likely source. The CDR3 reads CSGGTTDTQYL. DNA for the CDR3: TGCAGCGGGGGGACTACAGATACGCAGTATTTG. The rearrangement uses TRBV29-1 and TRBJ2-3; perhaps TRBD2 as D (6 bases). CDR3 size: 11 residues. V lost 7 bases, J lost 3 bases, and 8 bases lay in between. The germline V gene encodes CDR1 SQVTM and CDR2 ANQGSEA.

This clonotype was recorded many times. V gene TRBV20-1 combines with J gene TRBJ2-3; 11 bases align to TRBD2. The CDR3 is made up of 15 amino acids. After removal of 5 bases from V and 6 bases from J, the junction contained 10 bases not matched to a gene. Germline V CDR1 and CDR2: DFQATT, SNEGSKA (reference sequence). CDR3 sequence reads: CSAGVAGGGVDTQYF. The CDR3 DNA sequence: TGCAGTGCTGGAGTAGCGGGAGGGGGGGTGGATACGCAGTATTTT.

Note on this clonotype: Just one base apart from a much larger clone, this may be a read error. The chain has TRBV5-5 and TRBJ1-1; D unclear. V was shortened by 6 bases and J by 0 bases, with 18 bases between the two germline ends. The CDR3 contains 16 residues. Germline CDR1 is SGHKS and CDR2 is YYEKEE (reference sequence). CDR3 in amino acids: CASIPERYRLNTEAFF. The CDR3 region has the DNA TGTGCCAGCATCCCAGAGAGGTACCGGTTGAACACTGAAGCTTTCTTT.

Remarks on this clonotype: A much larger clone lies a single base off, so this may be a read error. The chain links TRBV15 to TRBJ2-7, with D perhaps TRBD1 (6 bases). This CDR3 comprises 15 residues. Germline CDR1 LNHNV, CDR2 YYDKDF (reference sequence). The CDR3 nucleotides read TGTGCCACCAGCAGAACCGGGACCCAGGGGTACGAGGAGTACTTC. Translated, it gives CATSRTGTQGYEEYF.

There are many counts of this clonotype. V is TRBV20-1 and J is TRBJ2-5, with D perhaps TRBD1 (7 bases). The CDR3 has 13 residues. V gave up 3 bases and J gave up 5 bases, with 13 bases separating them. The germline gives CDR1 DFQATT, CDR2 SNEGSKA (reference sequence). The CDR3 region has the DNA TGCAGTGCTAGGCCAGGGGGGCGTGAGACCCAGTACTTC. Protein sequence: CSARPGGRETQYF.

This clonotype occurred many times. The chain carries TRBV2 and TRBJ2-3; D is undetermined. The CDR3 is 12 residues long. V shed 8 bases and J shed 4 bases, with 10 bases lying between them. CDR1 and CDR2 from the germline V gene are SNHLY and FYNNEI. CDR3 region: CASSLFADTQYF. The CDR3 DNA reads TGTGCCAGCTCGCTATTTGCAGATACGCAGTATTTT.

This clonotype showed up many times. CDR3 amino acids: CASSLSVGNNEQFF. The CDR3 DNA sequence: TGTGCCAGCAGCTTAAGTGTTGGGAACAATGAGCAGTTCTTC. This rearrangement joins TRBV7-2 to TRBJ2-1; D is uncertain. The germline CDR1 and CDR2 sequences are SGHTA and FQGNSA. Trimming cost V 2 bases and J 5 bases, with 10 bases left between them. The CDR3 sequence is 14 residues long.

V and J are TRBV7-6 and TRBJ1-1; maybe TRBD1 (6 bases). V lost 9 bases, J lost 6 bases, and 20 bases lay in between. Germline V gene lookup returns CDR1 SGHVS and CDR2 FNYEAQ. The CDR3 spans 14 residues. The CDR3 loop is CASSRDINRAEAFF. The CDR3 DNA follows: TGTGCCAGTAGCCGGGACATCAATCGGGCTGAAGCTTTCTTT.

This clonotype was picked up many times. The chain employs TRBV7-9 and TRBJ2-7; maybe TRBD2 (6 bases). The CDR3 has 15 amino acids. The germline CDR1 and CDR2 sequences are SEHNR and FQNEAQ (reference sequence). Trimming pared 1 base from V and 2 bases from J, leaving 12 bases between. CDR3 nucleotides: TGTGCCAGCAGCTTAGTAAGCGGGCGAACCTACGAGCAGTACTTC. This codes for CASSLVSGRTYEQYF.

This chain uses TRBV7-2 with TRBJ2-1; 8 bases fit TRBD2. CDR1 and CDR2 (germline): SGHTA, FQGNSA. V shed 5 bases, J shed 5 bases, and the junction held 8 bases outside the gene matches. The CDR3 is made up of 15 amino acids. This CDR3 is CASSPPSGWHNEQFF. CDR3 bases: TGTGCCAGCAGCCCGCCTAGCGGGTGGCACAATGAGCAGTTCTTC.